This entry describes one TCR beta chain. The antigen this receptor binds is unknown. Within one base of it there is no much larger clone, and no base qualities were kept. Taken from the germline V gene, the CDR1 and CDR2 loops are SGHAT and FQNNGV. Counted from cysteine to phenylalanine, this CDR3 has 13 amino acids. The sequence is cut down to CDR3 DNA, 39 bases in frame from base 1. Clipping removes 6 bases from V and 5 bases from J, with 3 as the unmatched junction base count. Each collaborating institution followed its own protocols to collect whole blood in K2EDTA tubes. For TCRbeta analysis, collaborators shipped samples as frozen whole blood, isolated PBMCs, or DNA extracted from either of those sample types. TCRbeta CDR3 regions were amplified from genomic DNA by means of the immunoSEQ Assay, a bias-controlled multiplex PCR. The original methods were these. Within the assay, amplification of reference gene primers was used to estimate how many nucleated cells each sample contained. Sequence reads were collapsed and filtered to measure the absolute abundance of every unique TCRbeta CDR3 rearrangement. For each sample, productive Simpson clonality was calculated as the square root of Simpson's diversity index across productive rearrangements. In TCRdb, the immuneACCESS table is reduced to in-frame sequences with V and J assigned. These tables do not hold every clone; where another copy was compared, an unresolved V gene accounts for under half, and the others remain unexplained. V, J and clone size reflect that table, while D and trimming were determined from the DNA. The sample table holds 200,000 to 250,000 clones, of which around 80% were seen once. Approximately 1.9% of the sample goes to the ten largest clones.

These data belong to a study of blood T cell repertoires in COVID-19 (dated by TCRdb to about 2020). At the level of the whole study: Collaborator samples came from the United States, Italy and Spain and covered acute and convalescent phases of COVID-19. The material from the prospective study consisted of cDNA or gDNA derived from T cells, B-cell-depleted T cells, or PBMCs. The dataset comprised deeply sampled blood TCRbeta repertoires from subjects exposed to, actively infected with, or recovered from COVID-19. A freely available public database, intended as a resource for researchers studying the immune response to SARS-CoV-2, is where the repertoires were released. The samples were drawn from two sources: the first 160 participants of the ongoing ImmuneRACE study, and 1,000 to 1,500 subjects contributed by 6 global collaborators. A de-identified subject ID, COVID-19 status, age in years and sex were almost always included in the sample metadata. Where available, HLA class I and class II types were obtained from metadata supplied by the sample provider rather than from assay-based typing. The paper as a whole reports these results and caveats: Clinical and demographic metadata were provided uncurated, with the amount varying by source and participant.

Input material: peripheral blood. The chain employs TRBV11-2 and TRBJ2-2, and TRBD1 aligns with 7 junction nucleotides. The receptor was isolated from an elderly woman with acute or convalescent COVID-19. The nucleotide sequence reads as follows: TGTGCCAGCAGTAACAGGGGAACCGGGGAGCTGTTTTTT. This encodes CASSNRGTGELFF.